The rows below give T cell receptor beta chains drawn from one sample of a study of shared clonotypes between healthy human individuals. Repertoires were generated with immunoSEQ multiplex PCR, while TCRdb's copy carries only in-frame clones and drops some. The sample includes about 690,000 clones, 90% seen only once; the top ten take 34%. The material sequenced was memory CD8+ T cells from PBMCs. The source is a man between 18 and 35 years old in good health. Some clones in this sample may be carry-over from other donors' samples. Both conserved end residues are part of each CDR3. Fields, in order: V gene, clone size, J gene, D gene, CDR3 DNA, CDR3 protein. D genes are given only for firm matches. Expanded clones get a size class; other rows say once, few or many, or leave the size out.

v_gene: TRBV19; abundance: NA; j_gene: TRBJ2-7; d_gene: TRBD1; CDR3nt: TGTGCCAGTAGAAAACAGGGGGCTATGACCTACCCCTACGAGCAGTACTTC; CDR3aa: CASRKQGAMTYPYEQYF
v_gene: TRBV28; abundance: NA; j_gene: TRBJ2-5; d_gene: TRBD1; CDR3nt: TGTGCCAGCAGCTCACCGGGACAGTACCTACAAGAGACCCAGTACTTC; CDR3aa: CASSSPGQYLQETQYF
v_gene: TRBV25-1; abundance: NA; j_gene: TRBJ2-3; d_gene: NA; CDR3nt: TGTGCCAGCAGTGATCTTAGCAGCACAGATACGCAGTATTTT; CDR3aa: CASSDLSSTDTQYF
v_gene: TRBV19; abundance: NA; j_gene: TRBJ2-2; d_gene: TRBD1; CDR3nt: TGTGCCAGTAGTATTGCAGGGGGCACCGGGGAGCTGTTTTTT; CDR3aa: CASSIAGGTGELFF
v_gene: TRBV12-5; abundance: NA; j_gene: TRBJ1-1; d_gene: TRBD1; CDR3nt: TGTGCTAGTGGTTTGGTAGCCCCGACAGGGGAGAACACTGAAGCTTTCTTT; CDR3aa: CASGLVAPTGENTEAFF
v_gene: TRBV27; abundance: once; j_gene: TRBJ1-6; d_gene: NA; CDR3nt: TGTGCCAGCAGTTTAATGGGTAATTCACCCCTCCACTTT; CDR3aa: CASSLMGNSPLHF
v_gene: TRBV27; abundance: NA; j_gene: TRBJ2-7; d_gene: NA; CDR3nt: TGTGCCAGCAGTCCATGGGCCAGCTCCTACGAGCAGTACTTC; CDR3aa: CASSPWASSYEQYF
v_gene: TRBV6-1; abundance: NA; j_gene: TRBJ2-7; d_gene: NA; CDR3nt: TGTGCCAGCATTCCTCAAGTCGGGGGGCGGTCCGAGCAGTACTTC; CDR3aa: CASIPQVGGRSEQYF
v_gene: TRBV28; abundance: once; j_gene: TRBJ2-7; d_gene: NA; CDR3nt: TGTGCCAGCAGAGAGCAGGGCGAATCCTACGAGCAGTACTTC; CDR3aa: CASREQGESYEQYF
v_gene: TRBV9; abundance: NA; j_gene: TRBJ2-3; d_gene: NA; CDR3nt: TGTGCCAGCAGCGTTCAGGGTACTAGCACAGATACGCAGTATTTT; CDR3aa: CASSVQGTSTDTQYF
v_gene: TRBV6-5; abundance: NA; j_gene: TRBJ1-3; d_gene: TRBD1; CDR3nt: TGTGCCAGCAGTCAGGGGGCTTCTGGAAACACCATATATTTT; CDR3aa: CASSQGASGNTIYF
v_gene: TRBV5-4; abundance: NA; j_gene: TRBJ1-2; d_gene: NA; CDR3nt: TGTGCCAGCAGCTTCGCACGGGGGTCGGATGGCTACACCTTC; CDR3aa: CASSFARGSDGYTF
v_gene: TRBV5-4; abundance: NA; j_gene: TRBJ2-3; d_gene: TRBD2; CDR3nt: TGTGCCAGCACCACTCCACTAGCGGGAGGGCCAACAGATACGCAGTATTTT; CDR3aa: CASTTPLAGGPTDTQYF
v_gene: TRBV28; abundance: NA; j_gene: TRBJ1-5; d_gene: NA; CDR3nt: TGTGCCAGCAGTTTCAAGGGACGGGGTCAGCCCCAGCATTTT; CDR3aa: CASSFKGRGQPQHF
v_gene: TRBV6-5; abundance: NA; j_gene: TRBJ1-2; d_gene: NA; CDR3nt: TGCACCACAGGCTATGGCTACACCTTC; CDR3aa: CTTGYGYTF
v_gene: TRBV7-9; abundance: NA; j_gene: TRBJ1-1; d_gene: NA; CDR3nt: TGTGCCAGCAGCCAAGATGTGGTATGGGGGTCAAACACTGAAGCTTTCTTT; CDR3aa: CASSQDVVWGSNTEAFF
v_gene: TRBV19; abundance: NA; j_gene: TRBJ2-1; d_gene: NA; CDR3nt: TGTGCCAGTAGTATACCACAAGGGGACTACAATGAGCAGTTCTTC; CDR3aa: CASSIPQGDYNEQFF